The rows below give T cell receptor beta chains drawn from one sample of a study of OX40 agonist ivuxolimab in advanced cancers. The table came from immunoSEQ multiplex PCR; TCRdb's copy has only in-frame clones and leaves some out. The table shows some 30,000 clones, with around four fifths occurring only once. The specimen was CD4+ or CD8+ T cells sorted from blood, collected in a trial of the OX40 agonist ivuxolimab. The receptors come from an adult with an advanced solid tumor such as melanoma, head and neck, liver or kidney cancer. The CDR3 runs from the conserved cysteine through the conserved F or W. The order of the fields is J gene, D gene, clone size, V gene, CDR3 protein, CDR3 DNA. The D gene is left open where the match is weak. Only some rows state a clone size, as once, few, many or a class for expanded clones.

j_gene: TRBJ2-3
d_gene: TRBD2
abundance: NA
v_gene: TRBV5-1
CDR3aa: CASSFGLAGTDTQYF
CDR3nt: TGCGCCAGCAGCTTCGGACTAGCGGGCACAGATACGCAGTATTTT

j_gene: TRBJ2-4
d_gene: NA
abundance: NA
v_gene: TRBV27
CDR3aa: CASSLSVVAKNIQYF
CDR3nt: TGTGCCAGCAGTTTATCTGTGGTAGCCAAAAACATTCAGTACTTC

j_gene: TRBJ2-7
d_gene: NA
abundance: NA
v_gene: TRBV29-1
CDR3aa: CSVEGLSYEQYF
CDR3nt: TGCAGCGTGGAGGGACTGTCCTACGAGCAGTACTTC

j_gene: TRBJ1-1
d_gene: NA
abundance: few
v_gene: TRBV4-2
CDR3aa: CASSQDSGNMNTEAFF
CDR3nt: TGTGCCAGCAGCCAAGATTCAGGGAACATGAACACTGAAGCTTTCTTT

j_gene: TRBJ2-3
d_gene: TRBD2
abundance: NA
v_gene: TRBV15
CDR3aa: CATSRGTSGISDTQYF
CDR3nt: TGTGCCACCAGCAGAGGGACTAGCGGGATATCAGATACGCAGTATTTT

j_gene: TRBJ2-7
d_gene: TRBD2
abundance: NA
v_gene: TRBV10-3
CDR3aa: CAISKTLAGGTPSDEQYF
CDR3nt: TGTGCCATCAGTAAGACCTTAGCGGGAGGCACCCCCTCCGACGAGCAGTACTTC

j_gene: TRBJ2-7
d_gene: NA
abundance: NA
v_gene: TRBV7-9
CDR3aa: CASSFGRNEQYF
CDR3nt: TGTGCCAGCAGCTTTGGGCGTAACGAGCAGTACTTC

j_gene: TRBJ2-1
d_gene: TRBD1
abundance: NA
v_gene: TRBV5-6
CDR3aa: CASSLGTGDNEQFF
CDR3nt: TGTGCCAGCAGCCTTGGGACAGGGGACAATGAGCAGTTCTTC

j_gene: TRBJ2-2
d_gene: TRBD2
abundance: NA
v_gene: TRBV10-3
CDR3aa: CATQRDGGELFF
CDR3nt: TGTGCCACCCAGCGGGACGGCGGGGAGCTGTTTTTT

j_gene: TRBJ1-1
d_gene: TRBD1
abundance: NA
v_gene: TRBV5-6
CDR3aa: CASSLAGTGNLNTEAFF
CDR3nt: TGTGCCAGCAGCTTGGCCGGGACAGGGAATCTGAACACTGAAGCTTTCTTT

j_gene: TRBJ1-5
d_gene: NA
abundance: NA
v_gene: TRBV27
CDR3aa: CASSLAAGINQPQHF
CDR3nt: TGTGCCAGCAGTTTAGCCGCCGGCATCAATCAGCCCCAGCATTTT

j_gene: TRBJ2-5
d_gene: NA
abundance: NA
v_gene: TRBV7-8
CDR3aa: CASSYSVDRSETQYF
CDR3nt: TGTGCCAGCAGCTACTCAGTTGACAGGTCAGAGACCCAGTACTTC

j_gene: TRBJ1-5
d_gene: NA
abundance: NA
v_gene: TRBV28
CDR3aa: CASSLARELSNQPQHF
CDR3nt: TGTGCCAGCAGTTTAGCGAGAGAGCTTAGCAATCAGCCCCAGCATTTT

j_gene: TRBJ2-7
d_gene: NA
abundance: few
v_gene: TRBV29-1
CDR3aa: CSVEAASDYEQYF
CDR3nt: TGCAGCGTTGAGGCAGCCAGCGACTACGAGCAGTACTTC

j_gene: TRBJ1-2
d_gene: NA
abundance: NA
v_gene: TRBV9
CDR3aa: CASSVAVTGGYTF
CDR3nt: TGTGCCAGCAGCGTAGCCGTAACAGGGGGCTACACCTTC

j_gene: TRBJ2-3
d_gene: TRBD2
abundance: NA
v_gene: TRBV9
CDR3aa: CASSSSGGGLTDTQYF
CDR3nt: TGTGCCAGCAGCTCCTCTGGCGGGGGGCTCACAGATACGCAGTATTTT

j_gene: TRBJ2-7
d_gene: TRBD2
abundance: NA
v_gene: TRBV25-1
CDR3aa: CASSGSGSWEQYF
CDR3nt: TGTGCCAGCAGCGGGAGCGGGAGTTGGGAGCAGTACTTC

j_gene: TRBJ2-3
d_gene: NA
abundance: few
v_gene: TRBV15
CDR3aa: CATSEQDSSTDTQYF
CDR3nt: TGTGCCACCAGCGAGCAGGACAGTAGCACAGATACGCAGTATTTT

j_gene: TRBJ2-3
d_gene: TRBD2
abundance: NA
v_gene: TRBV7-9
CDR3aa: CASSFTAGVGPTDTQYF
CDR3nt: TGTGCCAGCAGCTTCACAGCGGGAGTGGGGCCTACAGATACGCAGTATTTT

j_gene: TRBJ2-7
d_gene: NA
abundance: NA
v_gene: TRBV30
CDR3aa: CAWSVLGHEQYF
CDR3nt: TGTGCCTGGAGTGTGCTTGGTCACGAGCAGTACTTC

j_gene: TRBJ2-3
d_gene: NA
abundance: NA
v_gene: TRBV9
CDR3aa: CASSVARSYTDTQYF
CDR3nt: TGTGCCAGCAGCGTAGCAAGGAGCTACACAGATACGCAGTATTTT

j_gene: TRBJ2-6
d_gene: NA
abundance: NA
v_gene: TRBV29-1
CDR3aa: CSVGLPGGANVLTF
CDR3nt: TGCAGCGTTGGCCTTCCGGGAGGGGCCAACGTCCTGACTTTC

j_gene: TRBJ2-3
d_gene: TRBD2
abundance: NA
v_gene: TRBV7-6
CDR3aa: CASSEISGSTDTQYF
CDR3nt: TGTGCCAGCAGCGAGATTAGCGGGAGTACAGATACGCAGTATTTT

j_gene: TRBJ2-1
d_gene: TRBD2
abundance: NA
v_gene: TRBV9
CDR3aa: CASSRTSGDNEQFF
CDR3nt: TGTGCCAGCAGCAGGACTAGCGGTGACAATGAGCAGTTCTTC

j_gene: TRBJ2-5
d_gene: TRBD2
abundance: NA
v_gene: TRBV7-8
CDR3aa: CASSLAPGGRVGETQYF
CDR3nt: TGTGCCAGCAGCTTAGCGCCGGGGGGGCGCGTTGGAGAGACCCAGTACTTC

j_gene: TRBJ1-2
d_gene: TRBD1
abundance: NA
v_gene: TRBV9
CDR3aa: CASSKRTGGTSNYGYTF
CDR3nt: TGTGCCAGCAGTAAGAGGACAGGGGGCACCTCTAACTATGGCTACACCTTC

j_gene: TRBJ2-3
d_gene: NA
abundance: NA
v_gene: TRBV15
CDR3aa: CATSRDRGGPGISTDTQYF
CDR3nt: TGTGCCACCAGCAGAGATCGTGGGGGGCCTGGGATTAGCACAGATACGCAGTATTTT

j_gene: TRBJ1-5
d_gene: TRBD1
abundance: NA
v_gene: TRBV4-1
CDR3aa: CASSQDLSTGGYQPQHF
CDR3nt: TGCGCCAGCAGCCAAGATCTAAGCACAGGGGGCTATCAGCCCCAGCATTTT

j_gene: TRBJ2-7
d_gene: NA
abundance: NA
v_gene: TRBV19
CDR3aa: CASSIGTLSYEQYF
CDR3nt: TGTGCCAGTAGTATAGGGACCTTGTCCTACGAGCAGTACTTC

j_gene: TRBJ1-1
d_gene: TRBD1
abundance: NA
v_gene: TRBV7-2
CDR3aa: CASSPNIRDRHTEAFF
CDR3nt: TGTGCCAGCAGCCCGAATATCCGGGACAGACACACTGAAGCTTTCTTT

j_gene: TRBJ2-5
d_gene: NA
abundance: NA
v_gene: TRBV6-6
CDR3aa: CASARQPQETQYF
CDR3nt: TGTGCCAGCGCCAGACAACCCCAAGAGACCCAGTACTTC

j_gene: TRBJ1-6
d_gene: NA
abundance: few
v_gene: TRBV6-6
CDR3aa: CASRRTDYHSPLHF
CDR3nt: TGTGCCAGCAGGCGGACGGATTACCATTCACCCCTCCACTTT

j_gene: TRBJ2-7
d_gene: NA
abundance: NA
v_gene: TRBV28
CDR3aa: CASSLYFASYF
CDR3nt: TGTGCCAGCAGTTTATATTTTGCTTCTTACTTC

j_gene: TRBJ2-7
d_gene: TRBD2
abundance: NA
v_gene: TRBV28
CDR3aa: CASSPPLADSSYEQYF
CDR3nt: TGTGCCAGCTCGCCCCCACTAGCGGATAGCTCCTACGAGCAGTACTTC

j_gene: TRBJ1-2
d_gene: NA
abundance: NA
v_gene: TRBV6-1
CDR3aa: CASSEAWAETSYGYTF
CDR3nt: TGTGCCAGCAGTGAAGCCTGGGCGGAAACGAGCTATGGCTACACCTTC

j_gene: TRBJ2-7
d_gene: TRBD2
abundance: NA
v_gene: TRBV11-1
CDR3aa: CASSPRTSGPYEQYF
CDR3nt: TGTGCCAGCAGCCCGCGGACTAGCGGACCCTACGAGCAGTACTTC

j_gene: TRBJ2-3
d_gene: TRBD2
abundance: NA
v_gene: TRBV30
CDR3aa: CACGGRGSTDTQYF
CDR3nt: TGTGCCTGTGGAGGGAGGGGTAGCACAGATACGCAGTATTTT

j_gene: TRBJ2-2
d_gene: NA
abundance: once
v_gene: TRBV29-1
CDR3aa: CSVEVGSLNTGELFF
CDR3nt: TGCAGCGTTGAAGTGGGAAGCTTGAACACCGGGGAGCTGTTTTTT

j_gene: TRBJ2-6
d_gene: TRBD1
abundance: NA
v_gene: TRBV7-6
CDR3aa: CASSLGTGAGANVLTF
CDR3nt: TGTGCCAGCAGCTTAGGTACAGGGGCAGGGGCCAACGTCCTGACTTTC

j_gene: TRBJ1-5
d_gene: NA
abundance: NA
v_gene: TRBV7-9
CDR3aa: CASSLGGTQPQHF
CDR3nt: TGTGCCAGCAGCTTGGGAGGGACTCAGCCCCAGCATTTT

j_gene: TRBJ2-3
d_gene: TRBD1
abundance: NA
v_gene: TRBV7-2
CDR3aa: CASSSTGGQLDTQYF
CDR3nt: TGTGCCAGCAGCTCGACAGGGGGTCAGCTAGATACGCAGTATTTT

j_gene: TRBJ2-1
d_gene: NA
abundance: few
v_gene: TRBV28
CDR3aa: CASSSPPTRTPNNEQFF
CDR3nt: TGTGCCAGCAGTTCACCCCCCACCAGGACTCCCAACAATGAGCAGTTCTTC

j_gene: TRBJ2-7
d_gene: NA
abundance: NA
v_gene: TRBV7-2
CDR3aa: CASSPNRGREQYF
CDR3nt: TGTGCCAGCAGCCCCAACCGGGGTCGCGAGCAGTACTTC

j_gene: TRBJ1-1
d_gene: TRBD1
abundance: few
v_gene: TRBV30
CDR3aa: CAWSVTRGQGNTEAFF
CDR3nt: TGTGCCTGGAGTGTAACCAGGGGGCAAGGGAACACTGAAGCTTTCTTT

j_gene: TRBJ2-5
d_gene: TRBD2
abundance: NA
v_gene: TRBV7-8
CDR3aa: CASIKAGGNQETQYF
CDR3nt: TGTGCCAGCATTAAAGCGGGGGGAAACCAAGAGACCCAGTACTTC

j_gene: TRBJ1-5
d_gene: NA
abundance: NA
v_gene: TRBV4-3
CDR3aa: CASSQDGRVNQPQHF
CDR3nt: TGCGCCAGCAGCCAAGACGGACGTGTCAATCAGCCCCAGCATTTT

j_gene: TRBJ2-7
d_gene: NA
abundance: NA
v_gene: TRBV27
CDR3aa: CASSLFPALSSYEQYF
CDR3nt: TGTGCCAGCAGTTTATTTCCAGCATTGAGCTCCTACGAGCAGTACTTC

j_gene: TRBJ2-1
d_gene: NA
abundance: NA
v_gene: TRBV5-6
CDR3aa: CASSSGLYNEQFF
CDR3nt: TGTGCCAGCAGCTCGGGACTCTACAATGAGCAGTTCTTC

j_gene: TRBJ1-1
d_gene: NA
abundance: NA
v_gene: TRBV30
CDR3aa: CAWSVDWGANTEAFF
CDR3nt: TGTGCCTGGAGTGTTGATTGGGGCGCGAACACTGAAGCTTTCTTT

j_gene: TRBJ2-2
d_gene: TRBD1
abundance: NA
v_gene: TRBV6-5
CDR3aa: CASSYPRTGNTGELFF
CDR3nt: TGTGCCAGCAGTTACCCACGGACAGGGAACACCGGGGAGCTGTTTTTT